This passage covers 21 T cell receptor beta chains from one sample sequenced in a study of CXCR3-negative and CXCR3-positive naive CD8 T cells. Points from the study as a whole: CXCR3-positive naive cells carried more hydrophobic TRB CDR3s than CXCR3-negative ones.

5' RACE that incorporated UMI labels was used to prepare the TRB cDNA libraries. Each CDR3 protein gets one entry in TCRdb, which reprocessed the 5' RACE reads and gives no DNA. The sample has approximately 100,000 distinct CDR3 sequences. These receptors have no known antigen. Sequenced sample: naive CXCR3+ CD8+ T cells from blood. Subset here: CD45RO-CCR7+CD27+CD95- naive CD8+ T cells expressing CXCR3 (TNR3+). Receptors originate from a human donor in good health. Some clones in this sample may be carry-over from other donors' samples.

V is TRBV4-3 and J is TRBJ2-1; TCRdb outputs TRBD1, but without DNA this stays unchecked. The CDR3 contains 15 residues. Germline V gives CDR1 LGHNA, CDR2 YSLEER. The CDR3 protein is CASSQWAGVENEQFF.

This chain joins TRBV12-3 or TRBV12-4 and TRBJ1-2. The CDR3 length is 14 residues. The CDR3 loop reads CASSPRPANYGYTF.

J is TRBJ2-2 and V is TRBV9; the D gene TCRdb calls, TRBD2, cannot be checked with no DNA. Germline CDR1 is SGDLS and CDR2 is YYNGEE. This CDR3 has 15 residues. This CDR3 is CASSAPSGRAGELFF. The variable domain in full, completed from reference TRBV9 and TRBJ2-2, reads DSGVTQTPKHLITATGQRVTLRCSPRSGDLSVYWYQQSLDQGLQFLIQYYNGEERAKGNILERFSAQQFPDLHSELNLSSLELGDSALYFCASSAPSGRAGELFFGEGSRLTVL.

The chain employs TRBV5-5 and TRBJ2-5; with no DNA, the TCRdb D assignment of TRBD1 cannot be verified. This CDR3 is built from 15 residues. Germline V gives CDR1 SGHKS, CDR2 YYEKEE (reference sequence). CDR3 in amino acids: CASSFATGFEETQYF.

CDR3 residues: CAWSLAGITDTQYF. This chain joins TRBV30 and TRBJ2-3; the D call from TCRdb, TRBD2, cannot be confirmed without DNA. This CDR3 spans 14 amino acids. Germline V gene lookup returns CDR1 GTSNPN and CDR2 SVGIG (reference sequence).

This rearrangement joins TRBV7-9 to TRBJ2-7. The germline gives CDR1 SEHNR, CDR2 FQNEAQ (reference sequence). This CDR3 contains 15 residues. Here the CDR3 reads CASSFSGSQEGEQYF.

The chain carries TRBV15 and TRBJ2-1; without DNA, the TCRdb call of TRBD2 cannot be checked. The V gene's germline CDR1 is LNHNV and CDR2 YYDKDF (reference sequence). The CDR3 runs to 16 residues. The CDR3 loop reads CATSRDSGGATHEQFF.

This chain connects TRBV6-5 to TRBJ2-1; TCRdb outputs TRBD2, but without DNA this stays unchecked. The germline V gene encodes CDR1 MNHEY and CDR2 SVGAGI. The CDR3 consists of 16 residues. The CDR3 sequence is CASTLTSGLASNEQFF.

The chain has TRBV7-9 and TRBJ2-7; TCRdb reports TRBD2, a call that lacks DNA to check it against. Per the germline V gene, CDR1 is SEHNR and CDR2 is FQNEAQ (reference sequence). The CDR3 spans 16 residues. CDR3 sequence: CASSPRLAGVHYEQYF.

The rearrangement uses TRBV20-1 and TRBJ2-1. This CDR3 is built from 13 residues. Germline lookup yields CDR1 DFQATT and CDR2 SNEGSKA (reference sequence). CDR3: CSATTSSYNEQFF.

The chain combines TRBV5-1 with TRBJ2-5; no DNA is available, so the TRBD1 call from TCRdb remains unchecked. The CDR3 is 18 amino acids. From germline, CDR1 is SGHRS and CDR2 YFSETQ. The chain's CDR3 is CASSRSSVGTPGDETQYF. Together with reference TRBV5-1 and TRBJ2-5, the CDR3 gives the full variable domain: KAGVTQTPRYLIKTRGQQVTLSCSPISGHRSVSWYQQTPGQGLQFLFEYFSETQRNKGNFPGRFSGRQFSNSRSEMNVSTLELGDSALYLCASSRSSVGTPGDETQYFGPGTRLLVL.

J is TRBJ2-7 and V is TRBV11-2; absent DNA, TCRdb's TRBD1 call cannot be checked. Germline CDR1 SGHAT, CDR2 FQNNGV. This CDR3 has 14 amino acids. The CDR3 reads CASSHGTGVYEQYF.

The CDR3 loop reads CASSRTVPNTGELFF. The genes are TRBV6-5 and TRBJ2-2. This CDR3 has 15 amino acids. CDR1 is MNHEY, CDR2 SVGAGI, per germline.

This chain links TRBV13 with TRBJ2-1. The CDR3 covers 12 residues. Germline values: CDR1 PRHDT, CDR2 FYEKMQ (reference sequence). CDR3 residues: CASSLVRNEQFF. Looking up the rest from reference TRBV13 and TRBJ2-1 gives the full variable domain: AAGVIQSPRHLIKEKRETATLKCYPIPRHDTVYWYQQGPGQDPQFLISFYEKMQSDKGSIPDRFSAQQFSDYHSELNMSSLELGDSALYFCASSLVRNEQFFGPGTRLTVL.

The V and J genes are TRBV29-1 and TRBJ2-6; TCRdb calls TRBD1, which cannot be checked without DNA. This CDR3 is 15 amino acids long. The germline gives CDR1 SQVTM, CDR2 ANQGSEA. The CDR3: CSAWDPSSGANVLTF.

CDR3 sequence reads: CASSSTERGQGTYGYTF. The genes are TRBV6-5 and TRBJ1-2; TCRdb outputs TRBD1, but without DNA this stays unchecked. The CDR3 spans 17 residues. Germline CDR1 reads MNHEY; CDR2 reads SVGAGI.

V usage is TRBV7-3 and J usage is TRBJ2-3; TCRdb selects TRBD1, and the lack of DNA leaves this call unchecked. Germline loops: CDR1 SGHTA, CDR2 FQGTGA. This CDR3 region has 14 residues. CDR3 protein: CASSPGGSTDTQYF.

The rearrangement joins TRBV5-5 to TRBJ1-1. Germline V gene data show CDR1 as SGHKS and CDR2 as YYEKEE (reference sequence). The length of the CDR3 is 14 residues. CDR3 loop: CASSLAPRDTEAFF.

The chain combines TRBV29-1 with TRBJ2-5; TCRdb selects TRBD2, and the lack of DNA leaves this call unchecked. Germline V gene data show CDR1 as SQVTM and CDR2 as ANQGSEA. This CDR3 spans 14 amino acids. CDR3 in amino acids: CSVELAGKQETQYF.

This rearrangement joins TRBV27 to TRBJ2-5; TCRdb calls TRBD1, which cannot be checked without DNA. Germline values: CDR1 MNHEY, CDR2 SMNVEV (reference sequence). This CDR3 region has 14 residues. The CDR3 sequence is CASSYDRGGGSQYF.

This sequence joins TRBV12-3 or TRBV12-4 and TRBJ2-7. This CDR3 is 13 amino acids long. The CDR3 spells CASSVSNPYEQYF.